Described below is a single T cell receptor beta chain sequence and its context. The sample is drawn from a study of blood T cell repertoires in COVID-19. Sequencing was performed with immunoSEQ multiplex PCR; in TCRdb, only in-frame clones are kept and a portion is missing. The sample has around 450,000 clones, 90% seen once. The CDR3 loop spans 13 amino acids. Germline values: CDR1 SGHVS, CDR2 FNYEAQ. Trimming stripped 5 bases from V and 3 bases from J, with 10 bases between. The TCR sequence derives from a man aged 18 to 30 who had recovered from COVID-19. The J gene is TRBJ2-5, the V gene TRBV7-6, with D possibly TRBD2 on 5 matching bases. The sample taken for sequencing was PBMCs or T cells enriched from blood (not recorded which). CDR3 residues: CASSRAVKETQYF. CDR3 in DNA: TGTGCCAGCAGCCGAGCGGTAAAAGAGACCCAGTACTTC.